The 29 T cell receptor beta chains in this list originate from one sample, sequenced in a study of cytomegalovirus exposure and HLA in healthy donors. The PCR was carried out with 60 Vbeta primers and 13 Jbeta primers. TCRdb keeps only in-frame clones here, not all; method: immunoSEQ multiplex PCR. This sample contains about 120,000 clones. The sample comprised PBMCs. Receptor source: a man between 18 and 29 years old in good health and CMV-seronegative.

Written as DNA, the CDR3 is TGTGCCAGCAGTGGTGGGAGAGGAAACACCATATATTTT. This gives the protein CASSGGRGNTIYF. The genes are TRBV2 and TRBJ1-3; D is unresolved. The V end was cut by 4 bases, the J end by 4 bases, with 8 bases between. The CDR3 runs to 13 residues. Germline V gene data show CDR1 as SNHLY and CDR2 as FYNNEI.

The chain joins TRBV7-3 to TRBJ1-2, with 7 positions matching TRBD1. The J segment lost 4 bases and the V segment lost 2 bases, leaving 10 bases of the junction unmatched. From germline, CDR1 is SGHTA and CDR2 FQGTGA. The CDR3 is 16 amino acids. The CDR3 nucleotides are TGTGCCAGCAGCTTATCCGGTTCCGGGACAGTCTATGGCTACACCTTC. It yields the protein CASSLSGSGTVYGYTF.

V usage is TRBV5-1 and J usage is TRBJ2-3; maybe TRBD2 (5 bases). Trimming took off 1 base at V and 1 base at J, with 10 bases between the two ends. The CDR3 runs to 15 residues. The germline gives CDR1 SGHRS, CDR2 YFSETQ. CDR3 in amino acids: CASSLRGVGTDTQYF. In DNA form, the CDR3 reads TGCGCCAGCAGCTTGCGGGGTGTGGGCACAGATACGCAGTATTTT.

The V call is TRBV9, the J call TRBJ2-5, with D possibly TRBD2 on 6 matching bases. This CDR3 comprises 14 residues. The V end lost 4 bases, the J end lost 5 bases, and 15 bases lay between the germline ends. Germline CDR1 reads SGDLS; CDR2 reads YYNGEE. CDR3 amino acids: CASSIGPGGETQYF. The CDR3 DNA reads TGTGCCAGCAGCATAGGGCCTGGGGGGGAGACCCAGTACTTC.

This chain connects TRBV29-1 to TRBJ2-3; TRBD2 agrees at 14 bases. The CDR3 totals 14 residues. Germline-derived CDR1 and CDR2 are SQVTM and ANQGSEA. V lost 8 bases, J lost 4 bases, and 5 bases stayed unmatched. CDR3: CSTGTSGSSDTQYF. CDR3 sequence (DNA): TGCAGCACCGGGACTAGCGGGAGTTCAGATACGCAGTATTTT.

CDR3 amino acids: CASSYEGSETEAFF. CDR3 sequence (DNA): TGTGCCAGCAGTTACGAGGGTTCGGAAACTGAAGCTTTCTTT. The V gene is TRBV6-5, the J gene TRBJ1-1, with D unclear. CDR1 is MNHEY and CDR2 is SVGAGI in the germline V gene. Trimming left V 2 bases short and J 5 bases short, with 12 bases between. The CDR3 has 14 amino acids.

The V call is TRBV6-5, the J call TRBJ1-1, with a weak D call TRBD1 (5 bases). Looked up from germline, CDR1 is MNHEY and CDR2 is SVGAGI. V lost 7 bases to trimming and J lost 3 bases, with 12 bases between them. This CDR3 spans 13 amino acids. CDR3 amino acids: CASTGQGYTEAFF. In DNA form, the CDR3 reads TGTGCCAGCACCGGTCAGGGATACACTGAAGCTTTCTTT.

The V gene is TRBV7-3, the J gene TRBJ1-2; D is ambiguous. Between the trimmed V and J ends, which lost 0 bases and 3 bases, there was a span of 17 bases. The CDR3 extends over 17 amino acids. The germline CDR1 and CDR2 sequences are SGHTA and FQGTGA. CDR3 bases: TGTGCCAGCAGCTTAACCGGGAGGGATGGGCGGCACTATGGCTACACCTTC. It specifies CASSLTGRDGRHYGYTF.

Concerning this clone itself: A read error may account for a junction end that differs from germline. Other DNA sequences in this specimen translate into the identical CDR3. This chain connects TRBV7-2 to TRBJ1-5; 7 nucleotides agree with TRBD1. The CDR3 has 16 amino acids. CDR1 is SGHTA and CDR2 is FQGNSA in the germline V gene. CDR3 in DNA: TGTGCCAGCAGCTTAGGGGGGACAGTTAGCAATCAGCCTCAGCATTTT. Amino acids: CASSLGGTVSNQPQHF.

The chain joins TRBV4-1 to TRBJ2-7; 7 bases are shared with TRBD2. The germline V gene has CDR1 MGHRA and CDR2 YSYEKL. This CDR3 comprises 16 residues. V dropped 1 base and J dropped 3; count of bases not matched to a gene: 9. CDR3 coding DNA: TGCGCCAGCAGCCAAGGGCGACTAGCAAATAACTACGAGCAGTACTTC. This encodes CASSQGRLANNYEQYF.

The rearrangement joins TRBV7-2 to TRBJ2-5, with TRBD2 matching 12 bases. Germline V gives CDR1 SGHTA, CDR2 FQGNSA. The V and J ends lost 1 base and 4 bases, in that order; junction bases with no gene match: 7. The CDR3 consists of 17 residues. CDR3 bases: TGTGCCAGCAGCTTAGTCGCTAGCGGGAGGGCGGGAGAGACCCAGTACTTC. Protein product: CASSLVASGRAGETQYF.

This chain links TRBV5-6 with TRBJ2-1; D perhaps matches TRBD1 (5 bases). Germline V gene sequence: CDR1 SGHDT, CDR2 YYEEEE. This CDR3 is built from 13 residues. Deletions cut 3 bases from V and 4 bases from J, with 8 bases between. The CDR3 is CASSSTVYNEQFF. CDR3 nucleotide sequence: TGTGCCAGCAGCTCGACAGTATACAATGAGCAGTTCTTC.

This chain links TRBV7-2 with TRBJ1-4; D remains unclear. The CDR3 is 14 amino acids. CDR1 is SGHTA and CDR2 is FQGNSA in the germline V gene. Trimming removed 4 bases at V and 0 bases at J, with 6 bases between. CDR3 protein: CASSSRATNEKLFF. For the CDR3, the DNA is TGTGCCAGCAGCTCTCGTGCAACTAATGAAAAACTGTTTTTT.

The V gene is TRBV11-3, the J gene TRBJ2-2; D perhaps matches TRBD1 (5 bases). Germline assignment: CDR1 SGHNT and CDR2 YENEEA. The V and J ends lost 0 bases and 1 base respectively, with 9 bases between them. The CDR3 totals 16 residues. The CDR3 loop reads CASSLDLQGNTGELFF. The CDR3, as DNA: TGTGCCAGCAGCTTAGATCTCCAGGGGAACACCGGGGAGCTGTTTTTT.

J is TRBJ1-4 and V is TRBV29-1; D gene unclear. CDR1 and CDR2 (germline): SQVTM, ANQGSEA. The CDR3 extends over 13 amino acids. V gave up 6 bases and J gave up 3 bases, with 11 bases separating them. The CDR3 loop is CSVGSQANEKLFF. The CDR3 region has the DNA TGCAGCGTAGGGAGCCAAGCTAATGAAAAACTGTTTTTT.

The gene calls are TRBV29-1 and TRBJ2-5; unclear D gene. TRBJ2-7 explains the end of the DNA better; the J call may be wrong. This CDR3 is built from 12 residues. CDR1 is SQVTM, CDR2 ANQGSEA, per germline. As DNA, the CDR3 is TGCAGCGCTGGGTATAGCTCCTACGAGCAGTACTTC. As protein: CSAGYSSYEQYF.

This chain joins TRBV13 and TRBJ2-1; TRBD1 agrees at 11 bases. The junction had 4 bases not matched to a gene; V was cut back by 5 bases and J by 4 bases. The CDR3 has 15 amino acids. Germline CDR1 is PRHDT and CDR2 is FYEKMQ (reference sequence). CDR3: CASSTGQGAYNEQFF. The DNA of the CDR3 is TGTGCCAGCAGCACCGGACAGGGGGCTTACAATGAGCAGTTCTTC. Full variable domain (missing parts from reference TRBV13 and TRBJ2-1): AAGVIQSPRHLIKEKRETATLKCYPIPRHDTVYWYQQGPGQDPQFLISFYEKMQSDKGSIPDRFSAQQFSDYHSELNMSSLELGDSALYFCASSTGQGAYNEQFFGPGTRLTVL.

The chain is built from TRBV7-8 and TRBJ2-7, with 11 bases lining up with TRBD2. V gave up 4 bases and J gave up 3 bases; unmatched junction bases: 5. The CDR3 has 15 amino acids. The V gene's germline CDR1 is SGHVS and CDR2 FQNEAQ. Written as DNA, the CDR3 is TGTGCCAGCAGCTGGCCCGGGACTAGCGGCTACGAGCAGTACTTC. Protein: CASSWPGTSGYEQYF.

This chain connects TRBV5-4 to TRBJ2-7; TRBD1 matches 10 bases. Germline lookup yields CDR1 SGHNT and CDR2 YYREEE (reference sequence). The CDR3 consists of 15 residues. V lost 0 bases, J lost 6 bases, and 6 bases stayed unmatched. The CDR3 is CASSLGRQGAFEQYF. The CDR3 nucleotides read TGTGCCAGCAGCTTGGGCCGACAGGGGGCTTTCGAGCAGTACTTC.

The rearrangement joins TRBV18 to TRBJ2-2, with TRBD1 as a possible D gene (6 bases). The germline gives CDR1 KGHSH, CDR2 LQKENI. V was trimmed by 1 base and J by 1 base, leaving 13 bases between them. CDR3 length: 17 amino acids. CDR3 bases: TGTGCCAGCTCACCACGGGTCATACAGGGGAACACCGGGGAGCTGTTTTTT. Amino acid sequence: CASSPRVIQGNTGELFF.

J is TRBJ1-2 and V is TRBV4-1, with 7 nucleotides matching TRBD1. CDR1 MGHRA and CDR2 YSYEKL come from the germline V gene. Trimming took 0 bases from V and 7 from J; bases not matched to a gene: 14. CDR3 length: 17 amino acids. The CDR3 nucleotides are TGCGCCAGCAGCCAAGATCCGGGGGACAGCTATGGAGCTGGCTACACCTTC. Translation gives CASSQDPGDSYGAGYTF.

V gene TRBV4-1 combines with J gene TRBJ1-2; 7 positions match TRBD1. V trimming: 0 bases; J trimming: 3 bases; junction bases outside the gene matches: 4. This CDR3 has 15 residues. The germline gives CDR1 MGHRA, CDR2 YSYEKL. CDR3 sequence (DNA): TGCGCCAGCAGCCAAGACGACAGGGCCCACTATGGCTACACCTTC. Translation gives CASSQDDRAHYGYTF.

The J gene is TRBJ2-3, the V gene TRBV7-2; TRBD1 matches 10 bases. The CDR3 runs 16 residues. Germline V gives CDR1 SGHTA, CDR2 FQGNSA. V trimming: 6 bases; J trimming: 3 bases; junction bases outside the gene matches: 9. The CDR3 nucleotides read TGTGCCAGCAGAGTAGACAGGGGGCAAGGGACAGATACGCAGTATTTT. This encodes CASRVDRGQGTDTQYF.

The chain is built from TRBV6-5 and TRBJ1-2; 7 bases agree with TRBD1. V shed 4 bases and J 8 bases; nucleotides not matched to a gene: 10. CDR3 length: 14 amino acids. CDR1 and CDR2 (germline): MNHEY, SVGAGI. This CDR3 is CASSFDDRARGYTF. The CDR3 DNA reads TGTGCCAGCAGTTTTGACGACAGGGCGAGGGGCTACACCTTC.

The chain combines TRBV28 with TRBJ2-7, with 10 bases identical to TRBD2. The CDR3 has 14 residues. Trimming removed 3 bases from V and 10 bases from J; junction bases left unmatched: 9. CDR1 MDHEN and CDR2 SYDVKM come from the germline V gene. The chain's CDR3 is CASSLAVAGGKQYF. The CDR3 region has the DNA TGTGCCAGCAGTTTGGCGGTAGCGGGAGGAAAACAGTACTTC.

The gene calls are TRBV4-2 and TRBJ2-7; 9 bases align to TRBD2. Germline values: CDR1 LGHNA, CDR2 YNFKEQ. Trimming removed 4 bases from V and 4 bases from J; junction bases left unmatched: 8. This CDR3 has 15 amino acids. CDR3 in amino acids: CASSLRSGSVYEQYF. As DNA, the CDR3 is TGTGCCAGCAGCCTACGTAGCGGGAGTGTTTACGAGCAGTACTTC.

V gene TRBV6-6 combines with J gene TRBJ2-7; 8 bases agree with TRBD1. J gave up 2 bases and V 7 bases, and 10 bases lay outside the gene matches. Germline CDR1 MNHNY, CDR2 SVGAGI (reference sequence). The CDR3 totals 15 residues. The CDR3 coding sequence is TGTGCCAGCATACGTGGTAGACAGGGGACCTACGAGCAGTACTTC. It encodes CASIRGRQGTYEQYF.

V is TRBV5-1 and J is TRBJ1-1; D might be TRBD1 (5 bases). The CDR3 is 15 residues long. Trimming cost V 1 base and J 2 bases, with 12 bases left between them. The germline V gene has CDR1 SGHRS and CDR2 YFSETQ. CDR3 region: CASSLLGHDNTEAFF. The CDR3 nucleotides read TGCGCCAGCAGCTTGTTAGGACACGATAACACTGAAGCTTTCTTT.

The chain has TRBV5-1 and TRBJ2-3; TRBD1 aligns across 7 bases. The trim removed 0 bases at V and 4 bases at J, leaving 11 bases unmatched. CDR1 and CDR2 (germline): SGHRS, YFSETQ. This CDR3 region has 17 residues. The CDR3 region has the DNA TGCGCCAGCAGCTTGGGGAGGACAGGTAGTGGGGCAGATACGCAGTATTTT. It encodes CASSLGRTGSGADTQYF.